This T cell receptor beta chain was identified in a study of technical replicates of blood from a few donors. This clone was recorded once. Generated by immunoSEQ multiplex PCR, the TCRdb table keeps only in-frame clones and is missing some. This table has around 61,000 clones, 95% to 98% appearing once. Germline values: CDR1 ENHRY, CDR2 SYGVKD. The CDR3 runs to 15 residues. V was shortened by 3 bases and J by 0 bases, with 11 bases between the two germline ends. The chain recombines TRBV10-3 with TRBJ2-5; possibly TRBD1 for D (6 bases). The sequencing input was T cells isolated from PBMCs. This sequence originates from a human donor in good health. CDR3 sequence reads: CAISDTQGYQETQYF. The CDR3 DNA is TGTGCCATCAGTGACACCCAGGGGTACCAAGAGACCCAGTACTTC.